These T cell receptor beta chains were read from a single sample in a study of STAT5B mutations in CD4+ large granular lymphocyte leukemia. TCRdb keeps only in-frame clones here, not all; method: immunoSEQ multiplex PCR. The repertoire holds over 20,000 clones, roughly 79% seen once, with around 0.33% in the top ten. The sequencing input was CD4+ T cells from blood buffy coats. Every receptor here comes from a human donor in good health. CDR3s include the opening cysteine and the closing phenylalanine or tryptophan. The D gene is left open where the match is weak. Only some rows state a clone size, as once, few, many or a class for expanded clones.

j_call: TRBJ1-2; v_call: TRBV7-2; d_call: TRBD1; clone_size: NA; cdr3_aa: CASSSIDRGGGYTF; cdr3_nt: TGTGCCAGCAGCTCCATCGACAGGGGAGGAGGCTACACCTTC
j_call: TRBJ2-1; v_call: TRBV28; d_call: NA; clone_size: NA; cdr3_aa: CASGSNEQFF; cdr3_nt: TGTGCCAGCGGAAGCAATGAGCAGTTCTTC
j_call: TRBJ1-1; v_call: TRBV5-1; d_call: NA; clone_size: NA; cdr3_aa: CASSLGQGIVDTEAFF; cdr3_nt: TGCGCCAGCAGCTTGGGTCAGGGAATAGTGGACACTGAAGCTTTCTTT
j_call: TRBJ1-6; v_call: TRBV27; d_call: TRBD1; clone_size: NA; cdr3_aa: CASSLTTGGANNSPLHF; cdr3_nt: TGTGCCAGCAGTTTAACGACAGGGGGCGCAAATAATTCACCCCTCCACTTT
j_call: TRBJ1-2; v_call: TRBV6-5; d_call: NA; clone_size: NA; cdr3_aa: CASSLDTINYGYTF; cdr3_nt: TGTGCCAGCAGCCTCGACACGATCAACTATGGCTACACCTTC
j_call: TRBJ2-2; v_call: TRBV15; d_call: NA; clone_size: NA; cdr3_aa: CATSRDLNTGELFF; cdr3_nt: TGTGCCACCAGCAGAGATCTCAACACCGGGGAGCTGTTTTTT
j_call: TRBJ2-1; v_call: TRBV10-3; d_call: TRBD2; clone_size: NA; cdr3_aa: CAISELAGGKDEQFF; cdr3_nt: TGTGCCATCAGTGAGCTAGCGGGAGGGAAAGATGAGCAGTTCTTC
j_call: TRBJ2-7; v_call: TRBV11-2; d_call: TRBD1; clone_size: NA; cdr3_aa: CASSWGQGSYEQYF; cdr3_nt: TGTGCCAGCAGCTGGGGACAGGGGAGCTACGAGCAGTACTTC
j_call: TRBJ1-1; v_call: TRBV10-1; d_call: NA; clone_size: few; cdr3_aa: CASSIQWNTEAFF; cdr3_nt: TGCGCCAGCAGCATTCAATGGAACACTGAAGCTTTCTTT
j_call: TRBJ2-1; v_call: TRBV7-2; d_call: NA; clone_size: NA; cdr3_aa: CASSLSGSSYNEQFF; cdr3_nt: TGTGCCAGCAGCTTGAGCGGCAGCTCCTACAATGAGCAGTTCTTC
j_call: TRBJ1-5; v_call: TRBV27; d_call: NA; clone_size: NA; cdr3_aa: CASRVGGTTNQPQHF; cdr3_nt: TGTGCCAGCAGGGTAGGTGGGACAACTAATCAGCCCCAGCATTTT
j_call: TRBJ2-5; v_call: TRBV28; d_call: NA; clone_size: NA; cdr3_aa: CASIQGGLEETQYF; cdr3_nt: TGTGCCAGCATCCAGGGGGGCCTGGAGGAGACCCAGTACTTC
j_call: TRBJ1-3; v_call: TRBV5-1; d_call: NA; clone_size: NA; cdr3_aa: CASSLAPLQRYSGNTIYF; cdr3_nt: TGCGCCAGCAGCTTGGCTCCGTTGCAGAGATACTCTGGAAACACCATATATTTT
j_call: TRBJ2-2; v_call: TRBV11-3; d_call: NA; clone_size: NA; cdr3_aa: CASSPGLNTGELFF; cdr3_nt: TGTGCCAGCAGCCCAGGATTGAACACCGGGGAGCTGTTTTTT
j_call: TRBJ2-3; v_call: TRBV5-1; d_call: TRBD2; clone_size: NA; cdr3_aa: CASSPGLPTDTQYF; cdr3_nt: TGCGCCAGCAGCCCGGGACTACCCACAGATACGCAGTATTTT
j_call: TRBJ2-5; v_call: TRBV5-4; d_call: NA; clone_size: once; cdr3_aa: CASSGKLGEETQYF; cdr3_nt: TGTGCCAGCAGCGGAAAACTCGGGGAGGAGACCCAGTACTTC
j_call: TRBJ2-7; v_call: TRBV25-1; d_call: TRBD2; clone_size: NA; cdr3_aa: CASSELGTSGSDEQYF; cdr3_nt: TGTGCCAGCAGTGAATTAGGGACTAGCGGGAGCGACGAGCAGTACTTC
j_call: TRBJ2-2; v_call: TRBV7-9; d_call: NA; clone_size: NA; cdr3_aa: CASSSGRGHGELFF; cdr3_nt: TGTGCCAGCAGCTCTGGCAGGGGACACGGGGAGCTGTTTTTT
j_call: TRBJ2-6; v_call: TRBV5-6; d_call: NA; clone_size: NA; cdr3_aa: CASSVFSSGANVLTF; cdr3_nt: TGTGCCAGCAGCGTTTTCAGCTCTGGGGCCAACGTCCTGACTTTC
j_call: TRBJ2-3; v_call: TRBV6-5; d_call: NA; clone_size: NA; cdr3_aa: CASSQKNTQYF; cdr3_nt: TGTGCCAGCAGTCAAAAAAATACGCAGTATTTT
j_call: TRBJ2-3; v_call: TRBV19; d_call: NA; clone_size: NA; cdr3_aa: CASSTYLTDTQYF; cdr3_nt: TGTGCCAGTAGTACGTATCTCACAGATACGCAGTATTTT
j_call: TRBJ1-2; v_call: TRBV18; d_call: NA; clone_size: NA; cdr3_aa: CASSPGRSRGYTF; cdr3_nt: TGTGCCAGCTCACCGGGCAGGTCGAGGGGCTACACCTTC
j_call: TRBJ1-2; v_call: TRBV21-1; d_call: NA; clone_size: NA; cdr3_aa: CASSPDREKGYTF; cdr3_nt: TGTGCCAGCAGCCCGGACAGGGAGAAAGGCTACACCTTC
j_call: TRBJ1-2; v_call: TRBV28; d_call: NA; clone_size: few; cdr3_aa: CASSTSVAWLGYTF; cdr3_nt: TGTGCCAGCAGTACCTCGGTCGCCTGGCTTGGCTACACCTTC
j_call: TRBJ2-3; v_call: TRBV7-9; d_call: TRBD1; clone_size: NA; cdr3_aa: CASSPGQETDTQYF; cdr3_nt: TGTGCCAGCAGCCCAGGACAGGAGACAGATACGCAGTATTTT
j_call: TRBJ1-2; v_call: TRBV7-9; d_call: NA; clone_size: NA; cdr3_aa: CASSTRSGHAGNWYTF; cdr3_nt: TGTGCCAGCAGCACAAGGTCCGGCCACGCGGGTAATTGGTACACCTTC
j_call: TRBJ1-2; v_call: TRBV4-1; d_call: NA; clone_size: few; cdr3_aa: CASSQPDGIYGYTF; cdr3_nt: TGCGCCAGCAGCCAACCGGACGGGATCTATGGCTACACCTTC
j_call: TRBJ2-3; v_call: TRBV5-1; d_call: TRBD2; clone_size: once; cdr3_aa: CASADSGGALADTQYF; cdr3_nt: TGCGCCAGCGCCGATAGCGGGGGAGCTCTGGCGGATACGCAGTATTTT
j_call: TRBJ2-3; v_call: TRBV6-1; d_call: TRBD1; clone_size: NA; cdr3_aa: CASRTGASTDTQYF; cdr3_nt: TGTGCCAGCAGGACAGGGGCCAGCACAGATACGCAGTATTTT
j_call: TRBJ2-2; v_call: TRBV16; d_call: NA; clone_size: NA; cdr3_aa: CASSLTSGGNTGELFF; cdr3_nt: TGTGCCAGCAGCCTGACGTCCGGGGGGAACACCGGGGAGCTGTTTTTT
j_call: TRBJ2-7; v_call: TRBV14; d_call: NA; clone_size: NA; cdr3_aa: CASSQVGGSREQYF; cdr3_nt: TGTGCCAGCAGCCAAGTCGGCGGGTCGAGAGAGCAGTACTTC
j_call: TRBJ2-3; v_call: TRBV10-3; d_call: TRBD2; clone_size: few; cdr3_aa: CAIREGLGTDTQYF; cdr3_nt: TGTGCCATCAGGGAGGGACTAGGCACAGATACGCAGTATTTT
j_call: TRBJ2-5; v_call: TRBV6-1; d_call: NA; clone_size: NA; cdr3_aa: CASSEAWGRPGETQYF; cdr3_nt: TGTGCCAGCAGTGAAGCGTGGGGCAGACCGGGGGAGACCCAGTACTTC
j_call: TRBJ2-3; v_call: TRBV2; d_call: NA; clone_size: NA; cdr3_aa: CATDRTGTQYF; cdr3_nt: TGTGCCACCGATCGGACTGGTACGCAGTATTTT
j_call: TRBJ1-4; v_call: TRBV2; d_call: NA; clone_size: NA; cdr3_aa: CASGSDRSTNEKLFF; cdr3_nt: TGTGCCAGCGGATCCGACAGGTCAACTAATGAAAAACTGTTTTTT